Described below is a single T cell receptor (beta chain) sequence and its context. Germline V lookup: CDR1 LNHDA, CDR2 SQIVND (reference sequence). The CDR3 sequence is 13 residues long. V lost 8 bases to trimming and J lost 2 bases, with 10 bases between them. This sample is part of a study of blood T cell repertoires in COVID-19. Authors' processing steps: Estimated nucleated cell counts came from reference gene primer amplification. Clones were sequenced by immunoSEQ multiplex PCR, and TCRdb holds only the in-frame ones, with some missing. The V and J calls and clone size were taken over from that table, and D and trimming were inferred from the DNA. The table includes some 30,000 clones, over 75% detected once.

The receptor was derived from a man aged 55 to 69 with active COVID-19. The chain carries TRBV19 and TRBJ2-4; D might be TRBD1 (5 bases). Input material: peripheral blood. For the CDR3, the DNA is TGTGCCAGTTCAGACAGTTCCAAAAACATTCAGTACTTC. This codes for CASSDSSKNIQYF.